This T cell receptor (beta chain) emerged from a study of fetal regulatory T cell absence and autoimmunity. Generated by immunoSEQ multiplex PCR, the TCRdb table keeps only in-frame clones and is missing some. The table includes about 50,000 clones, about 79% detected once. The CDR3 is 16 residues long. The V gene end was trimmed by 3 bases and the J gene end by 9 bases; junction bases not matched to a gene: 11. Germline V gene lookup returns CDR1 SGHNT and CDR2 YYREEE (reference sequence). This sequence was found in a newborn boy with IPEX syndrome. The sequencing sample was made of cord blood. J is TRBJ2-3 and V is TRBV5-4; 12 bases are a match to TRBD2. DNA of the CDR3: TGTGCCAGCAGCTCCACTAGCGGGGGGACCCCAGGGACGCAGTATTTT. This gives the protein CASSSTSGGTPGTQYF.